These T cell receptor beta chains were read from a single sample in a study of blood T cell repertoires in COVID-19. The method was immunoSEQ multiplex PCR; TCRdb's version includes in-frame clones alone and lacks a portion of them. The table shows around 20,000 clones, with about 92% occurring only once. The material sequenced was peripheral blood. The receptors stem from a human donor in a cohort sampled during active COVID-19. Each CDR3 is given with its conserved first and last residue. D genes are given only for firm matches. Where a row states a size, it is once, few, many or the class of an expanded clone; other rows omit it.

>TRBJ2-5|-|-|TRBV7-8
TGTGCCAGCAGCTTGGGTCGTCTGGGGCTGCGGGAGACCCAGTACTTC
CASSLGRLGLRETQYF
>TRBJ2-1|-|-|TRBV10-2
TGCGCCAGCAAGGCGGCGTCGCAGTTCTTC
CASKAASQFF
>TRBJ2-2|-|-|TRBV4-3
TGCGCCAGCAGCCAAGATTTCGGGGGGCGCACCGGGGAGCTGTTTTTT
CASSQDFGGRTGELFF
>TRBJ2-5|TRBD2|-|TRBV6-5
TGTGCCGCGATCCTGCGGGGGACGAAGTTGGCGACCCAGTACTTC
CAAILRGTKLATQYF
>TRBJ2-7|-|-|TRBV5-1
TGCGCCAGCAGCCCCCTCAGAGGGCGGGAGCAGTACTTC
CASSPLRGREQYF
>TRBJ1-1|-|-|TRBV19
TGTGCCAGTATCCCCGATCTTCCCACAGGCTCTGAAGCTTTCTTT
CASIPDLPTGSEAFF
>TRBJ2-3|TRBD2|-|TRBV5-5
TGTGCCAGCAGCTTGGCCGGGCTAGCGGGAGTGGGTAGCACAGATACGCAGTATTTT
CASSLAGLAGVGSTDTQYF
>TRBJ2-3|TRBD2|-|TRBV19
TGTGCCAGTAAAACTAGCGGGGGGACAGATACGCAGTATTTT
CASKTSGGTDTQYF
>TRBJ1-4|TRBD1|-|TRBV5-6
TGTGCCAGCAGCTTTTCTGGACAGGGGAATCAAGAAAAACTGTTTTTT
CASSFSGQGNQEKLFF
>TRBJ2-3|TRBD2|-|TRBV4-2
TGTGCCAGCAGCCAAGACCAGACTAGCGGGAGGCGTAGCACAGATACGCAGTATTTT
CASSQDQTSGRRSTDTQYF
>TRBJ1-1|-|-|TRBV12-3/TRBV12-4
TGTGCCAGCAGTTTGGCCGAGGCAACTGAAGCTTTCTTT
CASSLAEATEAFF
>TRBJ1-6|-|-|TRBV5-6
TGTGCCAGCAGCCTCGGGACACTTTATAATTCACCCCTCCACTTT
CASSLGTLYNSPLHF
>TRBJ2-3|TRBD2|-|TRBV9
TGTGCCAGCAGCGTGGCCCTCAATTTAGCGGGAGGGCGGCCAGATACGCAGTATTTT
CASSVALNLAGGRPDTQYF
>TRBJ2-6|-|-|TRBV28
TGTGCCAGCAGTTTGGGGAGTTCTGGGGCCAACGTCCTGACTTTC
CASSLGSSGANVLTF
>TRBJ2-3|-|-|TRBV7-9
TGTGCCAGCAGCCCTGGTTGGGGGCCCATAGATACGCAGTATTTT
CASSPGWGPIDTQYF
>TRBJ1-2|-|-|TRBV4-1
TGCGCCAGCAGCCAAGATGAGAACAGCCGTAACTATGGCTACACCTTC
CASSQDENSRNYGYTF
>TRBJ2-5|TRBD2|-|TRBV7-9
TGTGCCAGCAGCTCCCGGGAGGTCCAAGAGACCCAGTACTTC
CASSSREVQETQYF
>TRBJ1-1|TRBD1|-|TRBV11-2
TGTGCCAGCAGCTCCGACAGGGGTCGAACTGAAGCTTTCTTT
CASSSDRGRTEAFF
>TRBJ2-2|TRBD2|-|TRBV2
TGTGCCAGCTTGCGGGGGGGTCGCGACACCGGGGAGCTGTTTTTT
CASLRGGRDTGELFF
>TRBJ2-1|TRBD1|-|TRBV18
TGTGCCAGCTCCCCGGGGAGGACACAGGGGGTCAATGAGCAGTTCTTC
CASSPGRTQGVNEQFF
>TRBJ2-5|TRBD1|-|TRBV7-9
TGTGCCAGCAGCGGACAGGGGGGAGGGACCCAGTACTTC
CASSGQGGGTQYF
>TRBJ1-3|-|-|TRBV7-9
TGTGCCAGCACCCCACTCGGGCTCAGGGTATCTGGAAACACCATATATTTT
CASTPLGLRVSGNTIYF
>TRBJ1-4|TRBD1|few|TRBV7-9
TGTGCCAGCAGTTTACCCTCCGGGACAGGCGATGAAAAACTGTTTTTT
CASSLPSGTGDEKLFF